The 21 T cell receptor beta chains below all came from one sample that was sequenced in a study of OX40 agonist ivuxolimab in advanced cancers. The repertoire was sequenced with immunoSEQ multiplex PCR; TCRdb's copy has only in-frame clones and lacks some. The sample lists around 54,000 clones; under 95% were seen once. Here the sequenced sample was CD4+ or CD8+ T cells sorted from blood, taken in a trial of the OX40 agonist ivuxolimab. Receptor source: an adult with an advanced solid tumor such as melanoma, head and neck, liver or kidney cancer.

The J gene is TRBJ1-4, the V gene TRBV15, with D possibly being TRBD1 (5 bases). This CDR3 is built from 13 residues. CDR1 LNHNV and CDR2 YYDKDF come from the germline V gene (reference sequence). Trimming removed 3 bases from V and 4 bases from J, with 6 bases in between. The CDR3 coding sequence is TGTGCCACCAGCAGGGGGGTTAATGAAAAACTGTTTTTT. Amino acids: CATSRGVNEKLFF.

The chain carries TRBV19 and TRBJ2-2; D is tentatively TRBD1 or TRBD2 (5 bases each). The V gene's germline CDR1 is LNHDA and CDR2 SQIVND (reference sequence). The CDR3 totals 16 residues. V was clipped by 5 bases and J by 3 bases, with 16 bases between them. The CDR3 DNA reads TGTGCCAGTAGTGATACCGGGACCAGGTACACCGGGGAGCTGTTTTTT. Amino acids: CASSDTGTRYTGELFF. The full variable domain, rest sourced from reference TRBV19 and TRBJ2-2, is DGGITQSPKYLFRKEGQNVTLSCEQNLNHDAMYWYRQDPGQGLRLIYYSQIVNDFQKGDIAEGYSVSREKKESFPLTVTSAQKNPTAFYLCASSDTGTRYTGELFFGEGSRLTVL.

The chain has TRBV28 and TRBJ2-7, with D perhaps matching TRBD2 (6 bases). V was shortened by 7 bases and J by 3 bases, with 10 bases between the two germline ends. The CDR3 loop spans 12 amino acids. CDR1 MDHEN and CDR2 SYDVKM come from the germline V gene. Written as DNA, the CDR3 is TGTGCCAGCACCCAGGGAGGCTACGAGCAGTACTTC. This translates into CASTQGGYEQYF.

The gene calls are TRBV5-8 and TRBJ1-5, with a tentative D call TRBD1 (5 bases). The CDR3 length is 15 residues. V gave up 0 bases and J gave up 2 bases, with 9 bases separating them. The germline gives CDR1 SGHTS, CDR2 YDEGEE. CDR3 coding DNA: TGTGCCAGCAGCTTGGCGGGGCTTGGCAATCAGCCCCAGCATTTT. Protein sequence: CASSLAGLGNQPQHF.

The CDR3 is CASSVGLAGAEETQYF. CDR3 nucleotides: TGTGCCAGCAGCGTAGGGCTAGCGGGGGCGGAGGAGACCCAGTACTTC. This chain connects TRBV9 to TRBJ2-5, with TRBD2 identical over 10 bases. With V trimmed by 0 bases and J by 5 bases, 7 bases remained unmatched. Germline CDR1 SGDLS, CDR2 YYNGEE. CDR3 length equals 16 residues.

The V and J genes are TRBV5-1 and TRBJ2-2; 8 bases are a match to TRBD2. CDR3 size: 17 residues. V lost 1 base and J lost 2; bases outside the gene matches: 7. The germline V gene encodes CDR1 SGHRS and CDR2 YFSETQ. The CDR3 region has the DNA TGCGCCAGCAGCTTGATGTACGGGAGGGTTAACACCGGGGAGCTGTTTTTT. This sequence encodes CASSLMYGRVNTGELFF.

This CDR3 reads CASSFPLGSGNTIYF. The CDR3 DNA reads TGTGCCAGCAGCTTTCCCCTCGGGTCTGGAAACACCATATATTTT. The J gene is TRBJ1-3, the V gene TRBV7-9; no reliable D call. This CDR3 contains 15 residues. The germline V gene encodes CDR1 SEHNR and CDR2 FQNEAQ (reference sequence). Trimming stripped 3 bases from V and 1 base from J, with 10 bases between.

The chain is built from TRBV19 and TRBJ1-5, with TRBD1 as a possible D gene (6 bases). Trimming shortened V by 5 bases and J by 0 bases, and 14 bases separated the two germline ends. Germline CDR1 reads LNHDA; CDR2 reads SQIVND (reference sequence). CDR3 length equals 16 residues. As DNA, the CDR3 is TGTGCCAGTAGTCCTGCGGACAGCTATAGCAATCAGCCCCAGCATTTT. It translates to CASSPADSYSNQPQHF.

The chain joins TRBV19 to TRBJ2-7; D tentatively fits TRBD1 or TRBD2 (6 bases each). Trimming stripped 5 bases from V and 2 bases from J, with 16 bases between. The CDR3 is 15 residues long. Germline CDR1 and CDR2: LNHDA and SQIVND (reference sequence). This chain's CDR3 is CASSWGADQTYEQYF. CDR3 nucleotide sequence: TGTGCCAGTAGTTGGGGGGCAGACCAGACCTACGAGCAGTACTTC.

The V gene is TRBV5-1, the J gene TRBJ2-3, with D uncertain. Germline lookup yields CDR1 SGHRS and CDR2 YFSETQ. The germline V and J ends were trimmed by 1 base and 0 bases, with 6 bases remaining between them. This CDR3 region has 14 residues. CDR3 amino acids: CASSLTLSTDTQYF. The CDR3, as DNA: TGCGCCAGCAGCTTGACTCTTAGCACAGATACGCAGTATTTT.

The CDR3 sequence: CASSPPTSGAYNEQFF. The CDR3 coding sequence is TGTGCCAGCAGTCCCCCCACTAGCGGTGCCTACAATGAGCAGTTCTTC. The rearrangement uses TRBV27 and TRBJ2-1; 8 bases are shared with TRBD2. CDR1 and CDR2 (germline): MNHEY, SMNVEV (reference sequence). V lost 5 bases, J lost 2 bases, and 8 bases stayed unmatched. This CDR3 spans 16 amino acids.

The gene calls are TRBV5-4 and TRBJ2-1, with D tentatively TRBD2 (5 bases). The CDR3 is 16 amino acids. Per the germline V gene, CDR1 is SGHNT and CDR2 is YYREEE (reference sequence). Trimming shortened V by 5 bases and J by 5 bases, and 20 bases separated the two germline ends. CDR3 in amino acids: CASRPLGSLSDNEQFF. CDR3 nucleotides: TGTGCCAGCAGGCCTCTGGGGAGTTTAAGCGACAATGAGCAGTTCTTC.

The CDR3 sequence is CASRVASGLPYEQYF. Here the CDR3 DNA reads TGTGCCAGCAGAGTGGCTAGCGGACTTCCCTACGAGCAGTACTTC. The V call is TRBV2, the J call TRBJ2-7; 7 nucleotides agree with TRBD2. Germline CDR1 and CDR2: SNHLY and FYNNEI. V lost 6 bases to trimming and J lost 2 bases; unmatched junction nucleotides: 10. The CDR3 covers 15 residues.

This chain uses TRBV6-1 with TRBJ2-3, with D perhaps matching TRBD2 (5 bases). There are 16 residues in the CDR3. Germline CDR1 is MNHNS and CDR2 is SASEGT. V gave up 2 bases and J gave up 2 bases, with 14 bases separating them. CDR3 sequence reads: CASSEQRDAFTDTQYF. CDR3 sequence (DNA): TGTGCCAGCAGTGAACAGAGGGATGCCTTCACAGATACGCAGTATTTT.

The chain employs TRBV7-9 and TRBJ1-5; D is ambiguous. Germline values: CDR1 SEHNR, CDR2 FQNEAQ (reference sequence). With 5 bases removed from V and 6 bases from J, the gap between germline ends came to 8 bases. This CDR3 has 12 residues. The CDR3 sequence is CASSQEGQPQHF. Written as DNA, the CDR3 is TGTGCCAGCAGCCAAGAGGGTCAGCCCCAGCATTTT.

The V gene is TRBV5-6, the J gene TRBJ2-7, with TRBD1 identical over 8 bases. The CDR3 has 16 residues. CDR1 and CDR2 (germline): SGHDT, YYEEEE. Trimming cost V 0 bases and J 5 bases; bases outside gene matches: 10. CDR3 coding DNA: TGTGCCAGCAGCTTGGCAGAGTCCGGACAGGGCCACGAGCAGTACTTC. This translates into CASSLAESGQGHEQYF.

In this sample, this clone turned up once. The J gene is TRBJ1-2, the V gene TRBV6-5; D gene ambiguous. Germline values: CDR1 MNHEY, CDR2 SVGAGI. The CDR3 loop spans 13 amino acids. The germline V and J ends were trimmed by 2 bases and 3 bases, with 7 bases remaining between them. This CDR3 reads CASSYGSYYGYTF. The DNA of the CDR3 is TGTGCCAGCAGTTACGGGTCCTACTATGGCTACACCTTC.

This chain joins TRBV18 and TRBJ2-3, with 7 bases lining up with TRBD1. After removal of 5 bases from V and 0 bases from J, the junction contained 8 bases not matched to a gene. Germline V CDR1 and CDR2: KGHSH, LQKENI. This CDR3 contains 16 residues. The CDR3 loop reads CASSDRVAVSTDTQYF. CDR3 DNA: TGTGCCAGCTCAGACAGGGTGGCCGTTAGCACAGATACGCAGTATTTT.

This sequence joins TRBV19 and TRBJ2-1; 7 bases are shared with TRBD2. V lost 3 bases and J lost 0; bases outside the gene matches: 5. Germline CDR1 LNHDA, CDR2 SQIVND (reference sequence). There are 16 residues in the CDR3. The CDR3 protein is CASSMGGDHSYNEQFF. The CDR3 region has the DNA TGTGCCAGTAGTATGGGGGGGGACCACTCCTACAATGAGCAGTTCTTC.

The count of this clone is one. V gene TRBV4-3 combines with J gene TRBJ1-4; D is unclear. The CDR3 runs to 16 residues. Trimming shortened V by 0 bases and J by 0 bases, and 8 bases separated the two germline ends. Germline values: CDR1 LGHNA, CDR2 YSLEER. The CDR3 loop is CASSQETASTNEKLFF. DNA of the CDR3: TGCGCCAGCAGCCAAGAGACGGCCTCAACTAATGAAAAACTGTTTTTT.

The chain recombines TRBV16 with TRBJ1-5; D gene ambiguous. V dropped 7 bases and J dropped 2 bases, with 15 bases sitting between them. Germline V gene data show CDR1 as KGHSY and CDR2 as FQNENV. This CDR3 has 15 amino acids. The CDR3 protein is CASNMDGVGNQPQHF. The DNA of the CDR3 is TGTGCCAGCAATATGGATGGGGTCGGCAATCAGCCCCAGCATTTT.